This TCR beta chain originates from a study of Ad26.COV2.S vaccination and SARS-CoV-2 variants. Broader study findings: Compared with placebo recipients, vaccine recipients had higher spike-specific TCR breadth. Using TCR breadth and depth analyses may have led to underestimated total T cell responses.

Points on this clone: Its matching antigen is unknown.

Produced via immunoSEQ multiplex PCR; TCRdb's table is partial and in-frame only. The repertoire holds around 250,000 clones, with approximately 88% as singletons. The ends were cut back, 2 bases at V and 0 bases at J, with 12 bases in the middle. Germline-derived CDR1 and CDR2 are SGHTA and FQGNSA. The CDR3 is 16 residues long. Treatment here: over 15 received Ad26.COV2.S at low or high dose, single or two shots; about 5 received placebo; per-sample allocation not given. Day 63 following the first vaccine or placebo injection was when the samples were taken. The source material was peripheral blood, sampled in a trial of Ad26.COV2.S vaccine versus placebo. This chain joins TRBV7-2 and TRBJ2-3; D not certain. The receptor's source is a person between 18 and 59 years old who received the Ad26.COV2.S COVID-19 vaccine or a placebo. CDR3 bases: TGTGCCAGCAGCTTATATTATATCACTAGCACAGATACGCAGTATTTT. Translated, it gives CASSLYYITSTDTQYF.